The 17 T cell receptor beta chains given below trace back to one sample, sequenced in a study of blood T cell repertoires in COVID-19. TCRdb's copy holds only in-frame clones and misses some; the assay was immunoSEQ multiplex PCR. In the table there are about 370,000 clones, 87% of which are singletons. The specimen was peripheral blood. These receptors originate from a woman under 40 with COVID-19, enrolled during active disease.

This clone has a handful of counts. Other DNA sequences from this sample encode an identical CDR3 as well. The rearrangement uses TRBV11-2 and TRBJ2-3; TRBD1 matches at 8 bases. Germline V gene sequence: CDR1 SGHAT, CDR2 FQNNGV. Germline trimming cut 3 bases from V and 1 base from J; bases unmatched to any gene: 12. The length of the CDR3 is 18 residues. The chain's CDR3 is CASSFWGQAGPGTDTQYF. The CDR3, as DNA: TGTGCCAGCAGCTTTTGGGGACAGGCTGGTCCAGGCACAGATACGCAGTATTTT.

This chain links TRBV11-3 with TRBJ2-5, with a possible D match to TRBD2 (5 bases). V was cut by 6 bases and J by 7 bases, with 15 bases left in between. The CDR3 totals 13 residues. CDR1 and CDR2 (germline): SGHNT, YENEEA. DNA for the CDR3: TGTGCCAGCAGTTCAGACTTGGGAGCGACCCAGTACTTC. This sequence encodes CASSSDLGATQYF. Supplemented by reference TRBV11-3 and TRBJ2-5, the full variable domain reads EAGVVQSPRYKIIEKKQPVAFWCNPISGHNTLYWYLQNLGQGPELLIRYENEEAVDDSQLPKDRFSAERLKGVDSTLKIQPAELGDSAVYLCASSSDLGATQYFGPGTRLLVL.

This rearrangement joins TRBV29-1 to TRBJ2-7, with 10 bases lining up with TRBD1. With 5 bases clipped from V and 2 bases from J, the junction kept 3 bases outside the gene matches. The CDR3 spans 13 residues. Per germline, CDR1 SQVTM and CDR2 ANQGSEA. CDR3 amino acids: CSVTGQGTYEQYF. The CDR3 DNA reads TGCAGCGTTACGGGACAGGGGACCTACGAGCAGTACTTC.

The chain is built from TRBV6-5 and TRBJ2-1; 9 nucleotides agree with TRBD1. Germline-derived CDR1 and CDR2 are MNHEY and SVGAGI. Losses at the gene ends were 5 bases for V and 4 bases for J; bases not matched to a gene: 6. The CDR3 consists of 15 residues. The CDR3 protein is CASSQQQGAYNEQFF. CDR3 DNA sequence: TGTGCCAGCAGTCAACAACAGGGGGCATACAATGAGCAGTTCTTC.

The J gene is TRBJ1-4, the V gene TRBV19; a weak D match, TRBD1 (5 bases). The V gene lost 5 bases and the J gene lost 8 bases, with 15 bases spanning the gap. CDR1 LNHDA and CDR2 SQIVND come from the germline V gene (reference sequence). This CDR3 spans 14 amino acids. CDR3 sequence reads: CASSSGINWEKLFF. The CDR3 DNA reads as TGTGCCAGTAGTTCAGGGATAAATTGGGAAAAACTGTTTTTT.

This clone turned up a few times. The chain joins TRBV27 to TRBJ1-5; 7 nucleotides match TRBD1. CDR1 and CDR2 from the germline V gene are MNHEY and SMNVEV (reference sequence). The CDR3 has 14 amino acids. The V and J ends lost 2 bases and 2 bases, in that order; junction bases with no gene match: 0. CDR3 residues: CASSLDRGNQPQHF. The CDR3 DNA is TGTGCCAGCAGTTTAGACAGGGGCAATCAGCCCCAGCATTTT.

The table lists this clone with a count of one. This chain uses TRBV28 with TRBJ1-1; TRBD1 aligns across 7 bases. Germline-derived CDR1 and CDR2 are MDHEN and SYDVKM. CDR3 size: 15 residues. J lost 0 bases, V lost 5 bases, and 6 bases had no gene match. The CDR3 protein is CASSVRGQLNTEAFF. The CDR3 DNA reads as TGTGCCAGCAGTGTACGGGGACAGTTGAACACTGAAGCTTTCTTT.

The genes are TRBV28 and TRBJ1-4; tentatively, D is TRBD1 (6 bases). The ends were cut back, 5 bases at V and 0 bases at J, with 13 bases in the middle. The CDR3 is made up of 16 amino acids. Per the germline V gene, CDR1 is MDHEN and CDR2 is SYDVKM. The CDR3 nucleotides read TGTGCCAGCAGTGGGGGACACTCGGCAACTAATGAAAAACTGTTTTTT. This sequence encodes CASSGGHSATNEKLFF.

This chain joins TRBV5-1 and TRBJ2-2; a weak D match, TRBD1 (8 bases). CDR1 and CDR2 (germline): SGHRS, YFSETQ. The CDR3 runs to 19 residues. Trimming removed 5 bases at V and 3 bases at J, with 26 bases between. The CDR3 is CASSPGGVDRGGDTGELFF. CDR3 in DNA: TGCGCCAGCAGTCCCGGTGGAGTCGACAGGGGAGGGGACACCGGGGAGCTGTTTTTT.

This chain connects TRBV28 to TRBJ1-1, with TRBD1 as a possible D gene (5 bases). Germline V CDR1 and CDR2: MDHEN, SYDVKM. V lost 5 bases and J lost 7, with 20 bases in between. The CDR3 is made up of 15 amino acids. The CDR3 reads CASSLPMGGTVEAFF. The DNA for the CDR3 is TGTGCCAGCAGTCTTCCCATGGGGGGTACGGTTGAAGCTTTCTTT.

The V gene is TRBV5-1, the J gene TRBJ2-5; 8 bases agree with TRBD1. This CDR3 is built from 14 residues. Germline assignment: CDR1 SGHRS and CDR2 YFSETQ. J lost 5 bases, V lost 4 bases, and 7 bases had no gene match. As DNA, the CDR3 is TGCGCCAGCAGCATACAGGGGGTCGGGGAGACCCAGTACTTC. This gives the protein CASSIQGVGETQYF.

The J gene is TRBJ2-7, the V gene TRBV28, with 14 positions matching TRBD2. The CDR3 totals 15 residues. Germline V lookup: CDR1 MDHEN, CDR2 SYDVKM. The trim removed 7 bases at V and 5 bases at J, leaving 7 bases unmatched. The CDR3 region has the DNA TGTGCCAGCATAAAAGGACTAGCGGGAGGCGACGAGCAGTACTTC. Its protein is CASIKGLAGGDEQYF. Full variable domain (rest looked up from reference TRBV28 and TRBJ2-7): DVKVTQSSRYLVKRTGEKVFLECVQDMDHENMFWYRQDPGLGLRLIYFSYDVKMKEKGDIPEGYSVSREKKERFSLILESASTNQTSMYLCASIKGLAGGDEQYFGPGTRLTVT.

The chain is built from TRBV6-6 and TRBJ1-4; D unresolved. Germline V gene data show CDR1 as MNHNY and CDR2 as SVGAGI (reference sequence). This CDR3 has 14 amino acids. Trimming left V 0 bases short and J 7 bases short, with 9 bases between. The CDR3 region has the DNA TGTGCCAGCAGTTACTCGAAAGGGAGTGAAAAACTGTTTTTT. As protein: CASSYSKGSEKLFF.

The chain carries TRBV5-6 and TRBJ1-2; D uncertain. From germline, CDR1 is SGHDT and CDR2 YYEEEE. V lost 3 bases to trimming and J lost 2 bases, with 5 bases between them. This CDR3 has 12 amino acids. CDR3 amino acids: CASSYQNYGYTF. In DNA form, the CDR3 reads TGTGCCAGCAGCTACCAGAACTATGGCTACACCTTC.

CDR3: CASSLGQGAPGYGYTF. The CDR3 region has the DNA TGTGCCAGCAGCCTGGGACAGGGGGCGCCCGGCTATGGCTACACCTTC. The rearrangement uses TRBV7-2 and TRBJ1-2, with 12 bases fitting TRBD1. After removal of 5 bases from V and 4 bases from J, the junction contained 8 bases not matched to a gene. Germline CDR1 is SGHTA and CDR2 is FQGNSA. The CDR3 runs to 16 residues.

This sequence joins TRBV20-1 and TRBJ2-3, with D perhaps matching TRBD2 (5 bases). The V end was cut by 6 bases, the J end by 11 bases, with 12 bases between. CDR3 size: 10 residues. In germline, CDR1 is DFQATT, CDR2 SNEGSKA (reference sequence). CDR3 amino acids: CSALHGEQYF. CDR3 nucleotide sequence: TGCAGTGCACTCCACGGGGAGCAGTATTTT.

This chain joins TRBV7-9 and TRBJ1-1; weak D call: TRBD1 (5 bases). CDR3 length: 13 amino acids. Trimming took off 6 bases at V and 4 bases at J, with 12 bases between the two ends. Germline loops: CDR1 SEHNR, CDR2 FQNEAQ (reference sequence). CDR3 protein: CASRGRGGTEAFF. CDR3 nucleotides: TGTGCCAGCAGGGGGCGCGGTGGCACTGAAGCTTTCTTT.